The 19 T cell receptor beta chains below come from one sample, sequenced in a study of T-cell reconstitution after alpha-beta-depleted transplantation in children. Using unique molecular identifiers, the investigators prepared the TCRbeta library. One entry per CDR3 protein, called by TCRdb with MiXCR from the PCR reads. The table includes 530,000 or so distinct CDR3 sequences, 25% to 30% detected once. This sample comprised PBMCs, obtained before TCRalphabeta/CD19-depleted stem cell transplant. The receptors were gathered from a boy younger than two with Wiskott-Aldrich syndrome, due to receive a stem cell transplant.

This clonotype was counted only a few times. The rearrangement joins TRBV3-1 to TRBJ1-1; 8 bases fit TRBD1. The CDR3 has 16 residues. Germline values: CDR1 LGHDT, CDR2 YNNKEL (reference sequence). Unmatched junction bases numbered 8, after V lost 0 bases and J lost 5 bases. CDR3 protein: CASSQDFGQGGTEAFF. The CDR3 DNA sequence: TGTGCCAGCAGCCAAGATTTCGGACAGGGTGGAACTGAAGCTTTCTTT.

This clonotype has more than one count but fewer than ten. The chain recombines TRBV5-1 with TRBJ2-7; 7 nucleotides align to TRBD1. Unmatched junction bases numbered 8, after V lost 1 base and J lost 1 base. In germline, CDR1 is SGHRS, CDR2 YFSETQ. The CDR3 runs 16 residues. CDR3 nucleotide sequence: TGCGCCAGCAGCTTGACGCTGACGGGACAGTCCTACGAGCAGTACTTC. Translating it yields CASSLTLTGQSYEQYF. The whole variable domain, remainder taken from reference TRBV5-1 and TRBJ2-7, is KAGVTQTPRYLIKTRGQQVTLSCSPISGHRSVSWYQQTPGQGLQFLFEYFSETQRNKGNFPGRFSGRQFSNSRSEMNVSTLELGDSALYLCASSLTLTGQSYEQYFGPGTRLTVT.

This clonotype was detected only a few times. The chain links TRBV20-1 to TRBJ2-1; TRBD2 matches 8 bases. The germline gives CDR1 DFQATT, CDR2 SNEGSKA (reference sequence). After removal of 6 bases from V and 3 bases from J, the junction contained 4 bases not matched to a gene. The CDR3 totals 13 residues. As DNA, the CDR3 is TGCAGTGCAACCGGGACTAGCTACAATGAGCAGTTCTTC. Translating it yields CSATGTSYNEQFF.

This chain uses TRBV20-1 with TRBJ2-7; no clear D gene. The V end was cut by 3 bases, the J end by 3 bases, with 9 bases between. Germline V gene data show CDR1 as DFQATT and CDR2 as SNEGSKA (reference sequence). The CDR3 extends over 12 amino acids. This chain's CDR3 is CSARESLYEQYF. CDR3 DNA sequence: TGCAGTGCTAGGGAAAGCCTCTACGAGCAGTACTTC.

The chain links TRBV29-1 to TRBJ1-2, with 7 nucleotides matching TRBD1. Germline V gives CDR1 SQVTM, CDR2 ANQGSEA. The CDR3 consists of 12 residues. V was pared by 5 bases and J by 6 bases, with 6 bases of the junction left unmatched. The CDR3 is CSVNPGQNGYTF. For the CDR3, the DNA is TGCAGCGTTAACCCGGGACAGAATGGCTACACCTTC.

This clonotype was seen a handful of times. This chain links TRBV11-2 with TRBJ2-2, with D maybe TRBD2 (6 bases). Trimming cost V 2 bases and J 2 bases, with 12 bases left between them. The CDR3 sequence is 16 residues long. Germline V CDR1 and CDR2: SGHAT, FQNNGV. The CDR3 bases are TGTGCCAGCAGCTTAAGAGGCGGGACTAACACCGGGGAGCTGTTTTTT. Translating it yields CASSLRGGTNTGELFF. Combining the CDR3 with reference TRBV11-2 and TRBJ2-2 gives the whole variable domain EAGVAQSPRYKIIEKRQSVAFWCNPISGHATLYWYQQILGQGPKLLIQFQNNGVVDDSQLPKDRFSAERLKGVDSTLKIQPAKLEDSAVYLCASSLRGGTNTGELFFGEGSRLTVL.

This clonotype has only a few counts. The gene calls are TRBV5-1 and TRBJ2-3, with D perhaps TRBD2 (6 bases). The V gene lost 1 base and the J gene lost 7 bases, with 19 bases spanning the gap. CDR1 is SGHRS, CDR2 YFSETQ, per germline. This CDR3 contains 16 residues. In DNA form, the CDR3 reads TGCGCCAGCAGCTTGATCTCTCGGGAGACGGGAAATACGCAGTATTTT. It yields the protein CASSLISRETGNTQYF.

The chain couples TRBV5-1 to TRBJ2-1; D ambiguous. The CDR3 is 13 residues long. The germline V gene has CDR1 SGHRS and CDR2 YFSETQ. V lost 7 bases and J 8 bases, leaving 16 bases between the germline ends. The CDR3 DNA reads as TGCGCCAGCCAACCGATTCCTGGCGATGAGCAGTTCTTC. It specifies CASQPIPGDEQFF.

V and J are TRBV20-1 and TRBJ1-6; D uncertain. Germline CDR1 reads DFQATT; CDR2 reads SNEGSKA (reference sequence). Trimming cost V 1 base and J 3 bases, with 13 bases left between them. The CDR3 spans 16 residues. The DNA of the CDR3 is TGCAGTGCTAGAGTCCTCCGTGGGGTCTATAATTCACCCCTCCACTTT. Translation gives CSARVLRGVYNSPLHF.

V and J are TRBV7-9 and TRBJ2-2; the match to TRBD1 covers 9 bases. The ends lost 5 bases at V and 6 bases at J; junction bases unmatched: 7. This CDR3 is built from 15 residues. The germline gives CDR1 SEHNR, CDR2 FQNEAQ (reference sequence). The CDR3 region has the DNA TGTGCCAGCAGCCCTCACAGGGGGCCGGCCGGGGAGCTGTTTTTT. Its protein product is CASSPHRGPAGELFF.

The chain uses TRBV2 and TRBJ2-5; TRBD2 matches at 9 bases. The germline gives CDR1 SNHLY, CDR2 FYNNEI. The CDR3 spans 14 residues. V was clipped by 8 bases and J by 1 base; unmatched bases: 5. The CDR3 nucleotides are TGTGCCAGCTCGGCGCGGGAGGGCCAAGAGACCCAGTACTTC. It is translated as CASSAREGQETQYF.

This clonotype was seen a handful of times. The chain has TRBV24-1 and TRBJ2-3; possibly TRBD1 for D (7 bases). Per germline, CDR1 KGHDR and CDR2 SFDVKD. This CDR3 region has 15 residues. V was cut by 5 bases and J by 5 bases, with 16 bases left in between. The CDR3: CATSAGTAGRDTQYF. The CDR3 nucleotides are TGTGCCACCAGTGCCGGGACAGCCGGGAGAGATACGCAGTATTTT.

The V and J genes are TRBV29-1 and TRBJ2-1, with 12 bases fitting TRBD2. This CDR3 region has 15 residues. Germline CDR1 reads SQVTM; CDR2 reads ANQGSEA. Trimming took 6 bases from V and 4 from J; bases not matched to a gene: 7. The CDR3 coding sequence is TGCAGCGTGACTAGCGGGAGAAGGGGTTACAATGAGCAGTTCTTC. It encodes CSVTSGRRGYNEQFF.

This clonotype was seen more than once but under ten times. The chain recombines TRBV5-1 with TRBJ1-2; D gene ambiguous. V was trimmed by 0 bases and J by 0 bases, leaving 6 bases between them. In germline, CDR1 is SGHRS, CDR2 YFSETQ. The CDR3 contains 14 residues. CDR3 coding DNA: TGCGCCAGCAGCTTGGCCCGGGCTAACTATGGCTACACCTTC. Translated, it gives CASSLARANYGYTF.

J is TRBJ2-7 and V is TRBV15; D unresolved. Trimming shortened V by 3 bases and J by 3 bases, and 15 bases separated the two germline ends. The CDR3 length is 15 residues. In germline, CDR1 is LNHNV, CDR2 YYDKDF (reference sequence). Written as DNA, the CDR3 is TGTGCCACCAGCAGGGACCCGGAACAGAGCTACGAGCAGTACTTC. This sequence encodes CATSRDPEQSYEQYF.

The rearrangement uses TRBV29-1 and TRBJ2-2; D might be TRBD2 (6 bases). The CDR3 sequence is 13 residues long. Germline CDR1 SQVTM, CDR2 ANQGSEA. Trimming removed 3 bases at V and 4 bases at J, with 9 bases between. The CDR3: CSVEGLPTGELFF. In nucleotides, the CDR3 is TGCAGCGTTGAGGGACTTCCCACCGGGGAGCTGTTTTTT.

The rearrangement joins TRBV5-1 to TRBJ2-2, with 10 positions matching TRBD2. With V trimmed by 1 base and J by 6 bases, 9 bases remained unmatched. The germline V gene has CDR1 SGHRS and CDR2 YFSETQ. This CDR3 has 17 amino acids. The CDR3 protein is CASSLRASGSISGELFF. The CDR3, as DNA: TGCGCCAGCAGCTTGCGCGCTAGCGGGAGTATTTCCGGGGAGCTGTTTTTT.

Only a few counts were recorded for this clonotype. The chain employs TRBV28 and TRBJ2-1; D is undetermined. The V gene's germline CDR1 is MDHEN and CDR2 SYDVKM. The CDR3 loop spans 13 amino acids. V gave up 1 base and J gave up 4 bases, with 5 bases separating them. CDR3 protein: CASSLYRYNEQFF. The CDR3 nucleotides are TGTGCCAGCAGTTTATATAGGTACAATGAGCAGTTCTTC.

The genes are TRBV5-1 and TRBJ2-6, with D possibly matching TRBD2 (5 bases). The CDR3 runs 14 residues. V was clipped by 7 bases and J by 2 bases, with 10 bases between them. Germline-derived CDR1 and CDR2 are SGHRS and YFSETQ. The CDR3 sequence: CASGQAAGANVLTF. The CDR3, as DNA: TGCGCCAGCGGGCAAGCGGCTGGGGCCAACGTCCTGACTTTC.